This T cell receptor (beta chain) was observed in a study of blood T cell repertoires in COVID-19. Study summary: Acute and convalescent COVID-19 specimens originated in the United States, Italy and Spain. T cells, B-cell-depleted T cells, or PBMCs provided the cDNA or gDNA that served as material.

Original handling: Amplified reference gene primers provided the basis for estimating nucleated cell counts. Some clones are missing from TCRdb's copy, which holds only in-frame ones; the method was immunoSEQ multiplex PCR. V, J and clone size were drawn from that table, and D and trimming were deduced from the DNA. The data hold approximately 120,000 clones, with 81% observed a single time. The CDR3 contains 16 residues. Trimming removed 2 bases from V and 3 bases from J; junction bases left unmatched: 7. Germline CDR1 and CDR2: SGDLS and YYNGEE. Specimen: peripheral blood. This clonotype originated in a human donor in a cohort sampled during active COVID-19. The chain couples TRBV9 to TRBJ2-7; 11 bases are shared with TRBD2. The CDR3 region has the DNA TGTGCCAGCAGCGTTGCACTAGCGGGGGAACGCTACGAGCAGTACTTC. This encodes CASSVALAGERYEQYF.